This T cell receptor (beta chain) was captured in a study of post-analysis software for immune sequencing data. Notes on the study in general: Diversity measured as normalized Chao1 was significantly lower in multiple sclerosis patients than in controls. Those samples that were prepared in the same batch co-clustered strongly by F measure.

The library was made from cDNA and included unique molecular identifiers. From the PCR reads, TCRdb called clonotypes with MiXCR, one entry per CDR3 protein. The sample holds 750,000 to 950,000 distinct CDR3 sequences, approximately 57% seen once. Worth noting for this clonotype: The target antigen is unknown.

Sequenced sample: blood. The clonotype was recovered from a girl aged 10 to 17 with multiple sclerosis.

The CDR3 is CASSQALGDPYYGYTF. Here the CDR3 DNA reads TGTGCCAGCAGCCAAGCTCTTGGGGACCCTTATTATGGCTACACCTTC. This chain links TRBV3-1 with TRBJ1-2, with a possible D match to TRBD1 (5 bases). Trimming cost V 1 base and J 5 bases, with 17 bases left between them. CDR1 LGHDT and CDR2 YNNKEL come from the germline V gene (reference sequence). The CDR3 extends over 16 amino acids. The whole variable domain, remainder taken from reference TRBV3-1 and TRBJ1-2, is DTAVSQTPKYLVTQMGNDKSIKCEQNLGHDTMYWYKQDSKKFLKIMFSYNNKELIINETVPNRFSPKSPDKAHLNLHINSLELGDSAVYFCASSQALGDPYYGYTFGSGTRLTVV.